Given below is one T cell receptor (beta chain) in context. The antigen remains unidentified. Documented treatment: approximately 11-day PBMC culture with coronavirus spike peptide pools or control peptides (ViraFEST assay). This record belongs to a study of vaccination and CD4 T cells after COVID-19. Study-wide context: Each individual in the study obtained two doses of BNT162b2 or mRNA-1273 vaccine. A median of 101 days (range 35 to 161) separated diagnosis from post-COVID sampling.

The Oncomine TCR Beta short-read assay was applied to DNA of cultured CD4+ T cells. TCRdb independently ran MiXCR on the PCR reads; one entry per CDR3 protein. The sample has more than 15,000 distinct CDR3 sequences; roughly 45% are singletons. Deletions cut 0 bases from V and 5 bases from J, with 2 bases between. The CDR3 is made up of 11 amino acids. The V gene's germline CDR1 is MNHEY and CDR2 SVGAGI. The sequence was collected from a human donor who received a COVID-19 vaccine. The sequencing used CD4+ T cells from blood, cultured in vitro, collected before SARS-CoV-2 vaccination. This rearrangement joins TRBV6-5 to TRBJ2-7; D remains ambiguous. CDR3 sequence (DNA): TGTGCCAGCAGTTACTCACACGAGCAGTACTTC. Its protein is CASSYSHEQYF.